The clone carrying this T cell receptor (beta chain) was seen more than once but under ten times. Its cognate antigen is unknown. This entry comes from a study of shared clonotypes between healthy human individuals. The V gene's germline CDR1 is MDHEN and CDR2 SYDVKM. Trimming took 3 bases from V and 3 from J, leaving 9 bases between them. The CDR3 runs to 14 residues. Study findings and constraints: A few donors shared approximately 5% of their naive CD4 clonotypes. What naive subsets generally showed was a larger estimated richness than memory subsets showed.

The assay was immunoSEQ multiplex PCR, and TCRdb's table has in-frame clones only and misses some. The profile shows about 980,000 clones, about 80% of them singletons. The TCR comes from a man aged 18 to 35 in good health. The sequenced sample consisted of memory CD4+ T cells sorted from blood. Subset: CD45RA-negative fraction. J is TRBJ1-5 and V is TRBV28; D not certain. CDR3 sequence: CASSFYSFNQPQHF. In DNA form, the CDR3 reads TGTGCCAGCAGTTTTTACAGCTTCAATCAGCCCCAGCATTTT. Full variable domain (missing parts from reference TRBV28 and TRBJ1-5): DVKVTQSSRYLVKRTGEKVFLECVQDMDHENMFWYRQDPGLGLRLIYFSYDVKMKEKGDIPEGYSVSREKKERFSLILESASTNQTSMYLCASSFYSFNQPQHFGDGTRLSIL.